Presented here are 23 T cell receptor beta chains from one specimen sequenced in a study of radiation and T cells in renal cell carcinoma. TCRdb's copy holds only in-frame clones and misses some; the assay was immunoSEQ multiplex PCR. Among about 95,000 clones listed, 65% to 90% were seen once. Time point noted: baseline pretreatment blood. Treatment given: 15 Gy SBRT to primary tumor, nephrectomy 4 weeks later. The sequenced sample was blood, obtained from a patient whose treatment included radiotherapy and nephrectomy. The receptors originated from a man aged 50 to 60 with renal cell carcinoma.

V is TRBV14 and J is TRBJ1-6, with D unresolved. The CDR3 covers 14 residues. Germline CDR1 and CDR2: SGHDN and FVKESK. The V gene lost 8 bases and the J gene lost 9 bases, with 17 bases spanning the gap. For the CDR3, the DNA is TGTGCCAGCGGACCGGTTTACCCTGCTTCACCCCTCCACTTT. It codes for CASGPVYPASPLHF.

V usage is TRBV7-9 and J usage is TRBJ2-2; D possibly corresponds to TRBD1 (7 bases). Germline lookup yields CDR1 SEHNR and CDR2 FQNEAQ (reference sequence). The CDR3 contains 19 residues. V gave up 3 bases and J gave up 3 bases, with 23 bases separating them. This chain's CDR3 is CASSFLFGGGQGDTGELFF. The CDR3 DNA sequence: TGTGCCAGCAGCTTTTTGTTTGGAGGAGGGCAGGGGGACACCGGGGAGCTGTTTTTT.

The rearrangement links TRBV27 to TRBJ2-7, with D perhaps being TRBD1 or TRBD2 (5 bases each). This CDR3 has 12 residues. Trimming pared 7 bases from V and 6 bases from J, leaving 13 bases between. Germline-derived CDR1 and CDR2 are MNHEY and SMNVEV (reference sequence). The CDR3 DNA is TGTGCCAGCATAAAGAGGGACGGCGAGCAGTACTTC. It is translated as CASIKRDGEQYF.

Comments on this clone: The junction departs from the called germline gene at one end, perhaps through a read error. The same CDR3 is also encoded by other DNA sequences in this sample. The chain is built from TRBV5-1 and TRBJ1-1, with D uncertain. The CDR3 is made up of 11 amino acids. Germline values: CDR1 SGHRS, CDR2 YFSETQ. The CDR3 spells CASSLNTEAFF. For the CDR3, the DNA is TGTGCCAGCAGCTTGAACACTGAAGCTTTCTTT. The whole variable domain, remainder taken from reference TRBV5-1 and TRBJ1-1, is KAGVTQTPRYLIKTRGQQVTLSCSPISGHRSVSWYQQTPGQGLQFLFEYFSETQRNKGNFPGRFSGRQFSNSRSEMNVSTLELGDSALYLCASSLNTEAFFGQGTRLTVV.

The chain uses TRBV6-6 and TRBJ1-1; the D gene is possibly TRBD1 (5 bases). Trimming shortened V by 6 bases and J by 1 base, and 9 bases separated the two germline ends. The CDR3 runs 13 residues. Germline CDR1 reads MNHNY; CDR2 reads SVGAGI (reference sequence). CDR3 nucleotides: TGTGCCAGCAGCTCTGGGGGGAACACTGAAGCTTTCTTT. The encoded protein is CASSSGGNTEAFF.

As to this clone: At one boundary the junction diverges from the germline segment, which might be a read error. The chain is built from TRBV5-6 and TRBJ2-7; TRBD1 matches at 11 bases. The CDR3 runs 15 residues. Germline V gene lookup returns CDR1 SGHDT and CDR2 YYEEEE. The CDR3 nucleotides are TGTGCCAGCAGCCAGGACAGGGGGCCTCCGCCTAGAAGAGGCTTC. This sequence encodes CASSQDRGPPPRRGF.

V and J are TRBV30 and TRBJ2-1; D may be TRBD2 (5 bases). The CDR3 has 15 residues. CDR1 GTSNPN and CDR2 SVGIG come from the germline V gene (reference sequence). V lost 0 bases and J 4 bases, leaving 13 bases between the germline ends. The CDR3 bases are TGTGCCTGGAGTGTACTTACTAGTAGGTACAATGAGCAGTTCTTC. Protein: CAWSVLTSRYNEQFF.

The rearrangement uses TRBV5-1 and TRBJ1-5, with no clear D. The CDR3 loop spans 15 amino acids. The V and J ends lost 4 bases and 9 bases respectively, with 20 bases between them. Germline CDR1 is SGHRS and CDR2 is YFSETQ. DNA of the CDR3: TGCGCCAGCAGCCCGGACCCTACACCCTCAGGGCCCCAGCATTTT. Amino acids: CASSPDPTPSGPQHF.

The rearrangement links TRBV6-1 to TRBJ2-3, with D possibly called TRBD1 or TRBD2 (6 bases each). Germline CDR1 MNHNS, CDR2 SASEGT. Trimming removed 0 bases from V and 6 bases from J, with 10 bases in between. The CDR3 has 14 residues. For the CDR3, the DNA is TGTGCCAGCAGTGAAGCGTGGGGGGCCGATACGCAGTATTTT. Its protein product is CASSEAWGADTQYF.

In DNA form, the CDR3 reads TGTGCCAGCAGCCAAGATGGGCGGACTAACTATGGCTACACCTTC. Protein product: CASSQDGRTNYGYTF. The chain has TRBV14 and TRBJ1-2; D unresolved. This CDR3 has 15 residues. V was clipped by 0 bases and J by 0 bases, with 8 bases between them. The V gene's germline CDR1 is SGHDN and CDR2 FVKESK.

This clone was picked up a small number of times. The chain employs TRBV7-8 and TRBJ2-3; D not certain. The CDR3 is 15 amino acids. V dropped 5 bases and J dropped 3 bases, with 15 bases sitting between them. Per the germline V gene, CDR1 is SGHVS and CDR2 is FQNEAQ. Written as DNA, the CDR3 is TGTGCCAGCAGCCCCCGACCGGGTGGGACAGATACGCAGTATTTT. It is translated as CASSPRPGGTDTQYF.

The chain combines TRBV6-1 with TRBJ2-7; D is ambiguous. Trimming pared 5 bases from V and 2 bases from J, leaving 7 bases between. This CDR3 contains 12 residues. CDR1 and CDR2 (germline): MNHNS, SASEGT. In DNA form, the CDR3 reads TGTGCCAGCAGTAACAGCCCCTACGAGCAGTACTTC. Protein: CASSNSPYEQYF.

This chain links TRBV6-6 with TRBJ1-2; D gene ambiguous. The V and J ends lost 5 bases and 5 bases respectively, with 15 bases between them. The CDR3 consists of 14 residues. The germline V gene has CDR1 MNHNY and CDR2 SVGAGI (reference sequence). The CDR3 sequence is CASSPPLPVYGYTF. The CDR3 region has the DNA TGTGCCAGCAGTCCTCCTTTACCGGTGTATGGCTACACCTTC.

The chain links TRBV7-9 to TRBJ2-2, with D possibly matching TRBD2 (6 bases). CDR1 SEHNR and CDR2 FQNEAQ come from the germline V gene (reference sequence). CDR3 length equals 15 residues. With 5 bases removed from V and 4 bases from J, the gap between germline ends came to 14 bases. The DNA of the CDR3 is TGTGCCAGCAGCCCTACGGGAGCGGTCACCGGGGAGCTGTTTTTT. This gives the protein CASSPTGAVTGELFF.

The rearrangement joins TRBV5-4 to TRBJ2-2; D may be TRBD2 (5 bases). The V gene lost 6 bases and the J gene lost 1 base, with 7 bases spanning the gap. Germline values: CDR1 SGHNT, CDR2 YYREEE (reference sequence). This CDR3 comprises 13 residues. The DNA of the CDR3 is TGTGCCAGCATTAGCGAGAACACCGGGGAGCTGTTTTTT. Translation: CASISENTGELFF.

The rearrangement links TRBV5-1 to TRBJ2-2; 10 positions agree with TRBD2. Germline V gene lookup returns CDR1 SGHRS and CDR2 YFSETQ. Germline trimming cut 2 bases from V and 7 bases from J; bases unmatched to any gene: 11. CDR3 size: 17 residues. CDR3 nucleotide sequence: TGCGCCAGCAGCTTCTCTGGGCTAGCGGGAGCAGGCGGGGAGCTGTTTTTT. This sequence encodes CASSFSGLAGAGGELFF.

This sequence joins TRBV19 and TRBJ1-1, with a weak D call TRBD1 (5 bases). CDR3 length: 14 amino acids. The ends were cut back, 6 bases at V and 5 bases at J, with 16 bases in the middle. Per germline, CDR1 LNHDA and CDR2 SQIVND (reference sequence). The CDR3 nucleotides read TGTGCCAGTAGCCTGGGGGGGGGAATTACTGAAGCTTTCTTT. The encoded protein is CASSLGGGITEAFF.

This clone was seen a handful of times. The chain employs TRBV10-1 and TRBJ1-3; perhaps TRBD1 as D (5 bases). The germline V and J ends were trimmed by 6 bases and 2 bases, with 32 bases remaining between them. Germline loops: CDR1 WNHNN, CDR2 SYGVQD (reference sequence). This CDR3 contains 21 residues. The CDR3 protein is CASRIGDEGRSTPSTGNTIYF. The CDR3 DNA sequence: TGCGCCAGCAGAATTGGGGACGAAGGCCGTTCTACACCCTCTACTGGAAACACCATATATTTT.

The chain couples TRBV2 to TRBJ1-2; no clear D. The germline gives CDR1 SNHLY, CDR2 FYNNEI. Trimming took 6 bases from V and 7 from J, leaving 9 bases between them. The CDR3 has 11 residues. In nucleotides, the CDR3 is TGTGCCAGCAGATCCGAGGGTGGCTACACCTTC. Residues: CASRSEGGYTF.

The rearrangement joins TRBV11-3 to TRBJ2-7, with 9 nucleotides matching TRBD2. Germline CDR1 reads SGHNT; CDR2 reads YENEEA. The CDR3 consists of 17 residues. V shed 6 bases, J shed 6 bases, and the junction held 18 bases outside the gene matches. CDR3 sequence reads: CASRRTVLSGRITEQYF. CDR3 in DNA: TGTGCCAGCAGGAGGACGGTCCTTAGCGGGAGAATCACCGAGCAGTACTTC.

This chain uses TRBV9 with TRBJ2-7; tentative D call: TRBD2 (6 bases). Deletions cut 4 bases from V and 6 bases from J, with 14 bases between. Germline V CDR1 and CDR2: SGDLS, YYNGEE. CDR3 size: 13 residues. CDR3 loop: CASSSAGIGEQYF. As DNA, the CDR3 is TGTGCCAGCAGCTCAGCGGGCATAGGCGAGCAGTACTTC.

The gene calls are TRBV10-1 and TRBJ2-7, with 7 bases matching TRBD1. CDR1 is WNHNN and CDR2 is SYGVQD in the germline V gene (reference sequence). CDR3 length equals 14 residues. J was trimmed by 5 bases and V by 6 bases; bases with no gene match: 10. DNA of the CDR3: TGCGCCAGCAGAAGGGGGCGAGAATCCAACGAGCAGTACTTC. As protein: CASRRGRESNEQYF.

This sequence joins TRBV11-2 and TRBJ2-3, with D perhaps assigned TRBD1 or TRBD2 (6 bases each). Trimming left V 2 bases short and J 1 base short, with 16 bases between. The CDR3 is made up of 17 amino acids. CDR1 is SGHAT, CDR2 FQNNGV, per germline. CDR3 nucleotide sequence: TGTGCCAGCAGCTTACGTCTAAGGGGGGCTGGCACAGATACGCAGTATTTT. Amino acids: CASSLRLRGAGTDTQYF.